This TCR beta chain was identified in a study of OX40 agonist ivuxolimab in advanced cancers. About the study: Prior therapy, whether anti-PD-1, anti-PD-L1 or anti-CTLA-4, was allowed, and roughly 41% had some. Three patients showed partial responses: one hepatocellular carcinoma and two cutaneous melanoma cases.

CDR3 length equals 14 residues. V was clipped by 2 bases and J by 1 base, with 8 bases between them. The germline V gene has CDR1 KGHSH and CDR2 LQKENI. Of note for this clone: Its antigen is currently unknown.

Libraries were prepared by immunoSEQ multiplex PCR; TCRdb keeps only in-frame clonotypes and omits some of them. Seen here are approximately 66,000 clones, 88% observed once, and the top ten hold 0.45% to 0.6%. The study's findings and limits: Average numbers of expanded clones were greater in CD8+ T cells than in CD4+.

The sample here was CD4+ or CD8+ T cells sorted from blood, taken in a trial of the OX40 agonist ivuxolimab. This TCR derives from an adult with an advanced solid tumor such as melanoma, head and neck, liver or kidney cancer. The rearrangement uses TRBV18 and TRBJ1-2, with D possibly being TRBD1 (5 bases). CDR3 sequence: CASSPGGVNYGYTF. CDR3 DNA sequence: TGTGCCAGCTCACCAGGAGGGGTTAACTATGGCTACACCTTC.